Presented here are 26 T cell receptor beta chains from one specimen sequenced in a study of cytomegalovirus exposure and HLA in healthy donors. Clones were sequenced by immunoSEQ multiplex PCR, and TCRdb holds only the in-frame ones, with some missing. Of 180,000 or so clones in the sample, roughly 86% were seen once. The specimen was PBMCs. Receptors originate from a man between 18 and 35 years old in good health and CMV-seropositive.

The chain's CDR3 is CASSFGGFLYGYTF. CDR3 bases: TGTGCCAGCAGCTTTGGAGGGTTTCTCTATGGCTACACCTTC. This chain links TRBV7-2 with TRBJ1-2, with D uncertain. The length of the CDR3 is 14 residues. Trimming took off 3 bases at V and 4 bases at J, with 12 bases between the two ends. Germline CDR1 is SGHTA and CDR2 is FQGNSA.

This chain joins TRBV29-1 and TRBJ2-1, with 7 bases fitting TRBD2. The V and J ends lost 0 bases and 4 bases, in that order; junction bases with no gene match: 6. The CDR3 consists of 15 residues. Germline V gives CDR1 SQVTM, CDR2 ANQGSEA. CDR3 sequence reads: CSVEEGGDWYNEQFF. The CDR3 region has the DNA TGCAGCGTTGAAGAGGGGGGGGATTGGTACAATGAGCAGTTCTTC.

The rearrangement uses TRBV27 and TRBJ1-5, with a weak D call TRBD1 (5 bases). Trimming stripped 7 bases from V and 11 bases from J, with 18 bases between. Germline values: CDR1 MNHEY, CDR2 SMNVEV (reference sequence). CDR3 length: 13 amino acids. Written as DNA, the CDR3 is TGTGCCAGCAAAACCGGGTTCCAAGGGGCCCAGCATTTT. Its translation: CASKTGFQGAQHF.

The chain recombines TRBV4-3 with TRBJ2-1, with D tentatively TRBD1 (5 bases). CDR1 is LGHNA, CDR2 YSLEER, per germline. V gave up 0 bases and J gave up 8 bases, with 11 bases separating them. The CDR3 length is 14 residues. The CDR3 DNA reads TGCGCCAGCAGCCAAGATTTTCCAGGGCATGAGCAGTTCTTC. Protein sequence: CASSQDFPGHEQFF.

This chain joins TRBV7-2 and TRBJ1-1; 9 bases align to TRBD1. The germline V gene encodes CDR1 SGHTA and CDR2 FQGNSA. After removal of 5 bases from V and 1 base from J, the junction contained 2 bases not matched to a gene. The CDR3 sequence is 14 residues long. The CDR3 nucleotides are TGTGCCAGCAGCGCGACAGGGGGGAACACTGAAGCTTTCTTT. Translating it yields CASSATGGNTEAFF. The whole variable domain, remainder taken from reference TRBV7-2 and TRBJ1-1, is GAGVSQSPSNKVTEKGKDVELRCDPISGHTALYWYRQSLGQGLEFLIYFQGNSAPDKSGLPSDRFSAERTGGSVSTLTIQRTQQEDSAVYLCASSATGGNTEAFFGQGTRLTVV.

The chain joins TRBV28 to TRBJ1-1, with D tentatively TRBD1 (6 bases). V was pared by 7 bases and J by 10 bases, with 13 bases between. Germline assignment: CDR1 MDHEN and CDR2 SYDVKM. This CDR3 is built from 11 residues. CDR3 region: CASNLQGLAFF. CDR3 coding DNA: TGTGCCAGCAACCTGCAGGGGTTAGCTTTCTTT.

The V call is TRBV9, the J call TRBJ2-7; D is possibly TRBD2 (5 bases). CDR3 length equals 14 residues. Trimming removed 4 bases from V and 6 bases from J, with 17 bases in between. Germline V gene data show CDR1 as SGDLS and CDR2 as YYNGEE. The CDR3 region is CASSPGSGGFEQYF. Written as DNA, the CDR3 is TGTGCCAGCAGCCCGGGATCAGGCGGGTTCGAGCAGTACTTC.

This chain uses TRBV10-3 with TRBJ1-1; D not certain. The CDR3 sequence is 14 residues long. V lost 6 bases to trimming and J lost 2 bases, with 13 bases between them. The germline gives CDR1 ENHRY, CDR2 SYGVKD. The CDR3 protein is CAIRKPGANTEAFF. Here the CDR3 DNA reads TGTGCCATCAGGAAACCGGGAGCCAACACTGAAGCTTTCTTT.

This clone was picked up one time. The rearrangement links TRBV6-1 to TRBJ1-4, with D unclear. V lost 3 bases, J lost 8 bases, and 16 bases lay in between. The CDR3 length is 15 residues. Germline V gene lookup returns CDR1 MNHNS and CDR2 SASEGT. This chain's CDR3 is CASSDQTRWKEKLFF. The CDR3 DNA follows: TGTGCCAGCAGTGACCAGACACGGTGGAAGGAAAAACTGTTTTTT.

The gene calls are TRBV7-8 and TRBJ1-1; D gene ambiguous. The ends were cut back, 4 bases at V and 2 bases at J, with 11 bases in the middle. CDR1 is SGHVS and CDR2 is FQNEAQ in the germline V gene. This CDR3 region has 14 residues. The CDR3 DNA is TGTGCCAGCAGCTCATGGGCATCCAACACTGAAGCTTTCTTT. Protein product: CASSSWASNTEAFF.

V is TRBV6-1 and J is TRBJ1-1; D possibly corresponds to TRBD1 (6 bases). Trimming removed 6 bases from V and 5 bases from J, with 16 bases in between. Germline assignment: CDR1 MNHNS and CDR2 SASEGT. The CDR3 length is 14 residues. The CDR3 coding sequence is TGTGCCAGCAGCCCTTATGTTACAGGGACTGAAGCTTTCTTT. Its translation: CASSPYVTGTEAFF.

V usage is TRBV7-9 and J usage is TRBJ1-3; 7 nucleotides agree with TRBD1. The length of the CDR3 is 11 residues. The ends lost 4 bases at V and 16 bases at J; junction bases unmatched: 7. The germline gives CDR1 SEHNR, CDR2 FQNEAQ (reference sequence). The CDR3 DNA sequence: TGTGCCAGCAGCTCAGGGCACAGGGGTTATTTT. It codes for CASSSGHRGYF.

This chain links TRBV7-8 with TRBJ2-7, with D possibly TRBD2 on 6 matching bases. The V end was cut by 4 bases, the J end by 0 bases, with 19 bases between. CDR1 is SGHVS and CDR2 is FQNEAQ in the germline V gene. This CDR3 comprises 17 residues. The CDR3 DNA reads TGTGCCAGCAGCTCGATGTGGACTACTACTTACTCCTACGAGCAGTACTTC. Translating gives CASSSMWTTTYSYEQYF.

V is TRBV7-9 and J is TRBJ2-7, with no clear D. Germline CDR1 and CDR2: SEHNR and FQNEAQ (reference sequence). The CDR3 length is 13 residues. V lost 2 bases to trimming and J lost 5 bases, with 10 bases between them. The CDR3 nucleotides are TGTGCCAGCAGCTTACGCCAGGCTGACGAGCAGTACTTC. It translates to CASSLRQADEQYF.

This rearrangement joins TRBV27 to TRBJ1-1, with 8 bases identical to TRBD1. The V segment lost 4 bases and the J segment 3 bases; nucleotides outside the gene matches: 7. CDR1 and CDR2 from the germline V gene are MNHEY and SMNVEV (reference sequence). This CDR3 comprises 15 residues. DNA for the CDR3: TGTGCCAGCAGTTACCCGGACAGGGCGGACACTGAAGCTTTCTTT. Residues: CASSYPDRADTEAFF.

This chain uses TRBV19 with TRBJ2-1, with TRBD2 as a possible D gene (7 bases). CDR1 and CDR2 (germline): LNHDA, SQIVND (reference sequence). Trimming took 3 bases from V and 2 from J, leaving 11 bases between them. CDR3 length: 15 residues. The CDR3 is CASSMGAGAYNEQFF. CDR3 DNA sequence: TGTGCCAGTAGTATGGGGGCGGGAGCCTACAATGAGCAGTTCTTC.

This clone appeared a single time. The chain combines TRBV2 with TRBJ2-3; 8 nucleotides match TRBD2. Germline assignment: CDR1 SNHLY and CDR2 FYNNEI. The CDR3 sequence is 14 residues long. The V and J ends lost 8 bases and 4 bases, in that order; junction bases with no gene match: 8. CDR3 DNA: TGTGCCAGCGGTATACGGGGGGGCGCAGATACGCAGTATTTT. It encodes CASGIRGGADTQYF.

The gene calls are TRBV5-1 and TRBJ2-1, with 7 bases aligning to TRBD1. This CDR3 has 14 residues. Looked up from germline, CDR1 is SGHRS and CDR2 is YFSETQ. V shed 3 bases and J 7 bases; nucleotides not matched to a gene: 7. CDR3 sequence (DNA): TGCGCCAGCAGCTCGCGACAGGGTTGGAATGAGCAGTTCTTC. As protein: CASSSRQGWNEQFF.

The DNA for the CDR3 is TGTGCCAGCAGCCGCACCGGGGGTTACTCCTACAATGAGCAGTTCTTC. Encoded protein: CASSRTGGYSYNEQFF. V gene TRBV7-8 combines with J gene TRBJ2-1; a possible D gene is TRBD2 (6 bases). The CDR3 consists of 16 residues. Germline CDR1 SGHVS, CDR2 FQNEAQ. Trimming took 5 bases from V and 0 from J, leaving 14 bases between them.

The chain carries TRBV5-1 and TRBJ1-1; 8 nucleotides match TRBD1. The germline gives CDR1 SGHRS, CDR2 YFSETQ. This CDR3 is built from 14 residues. The V segment lost 4 bases and the J segment 1 base; nucleotides outside the gene matches: 3. CDR3 coding DNA: TGCGCCAGCAGCCACGACAGGGGGAACACTGAAGCTTTCTTT. Protein: CASSHDRGNTEAFF.

The chain uses TRBV6-6 and TRBJ1-3, with D possibly TRBD1 on 6 matching bases. Germline loops: CDR1 MNHNY, CDR2 SVGAGI (reference sequence). V lost 5 bases and J lost 0, with 11 bases in between. The CDR3 is made up of 15 amino acids. CDR3 in amino acids: CASSTRRGSGNTIYF. In nucleotides, the CDR3 is TGTGCCAGCAGTACCCGCAGGGGCTCTGGAAACACCATATATTTT.

This chain joins TRBV5-4 and TRBJ2-1, with TRBD2 matching over 12 bases. The J segment lost 9 bases and the V segment lost 3 bases, leaving 10 bases of the junction unmatched. Germline CDR1 SGHNT, CDR2 YYREEE (reference sequence). The CDR3 has 16 amino acids. CDR3 sequence (DNA): TGTGCCAGCAGCTCGCTAGCGGGGGGGCAAGGAGGTGAGCAGTTCTTC. Translation: CASSSLAGGQGGEQFF.

V and J are TRBV2 and TRBJ2-7, with a weak D call TRBD2 (5 bases). Germline lookup yields CDR1 SNHLY and CDR2 FYNNEI. The CDR3 runs 13 residues. Trimming took 0 bases from V and 3 from J, leaving 6 bases between them. The chain's CDR3 is CASSEASGYEQYF. The CDR3 DNA follows: TGTGCCAGCAGTGAAGCGAGCGGCTACGAGCAGTACTTC.

This chain links TRBV30 with TRBJ1-1; maybe TRBD1 (5 bases). The germline V and J ends were trimmed by 6 bases and 1 base, with 12 bases remaining between them. The CDR3 totals 13 residues. CDR1 is GTSNPN and CDR2 is SVGIG in the germline V gene (reference sequence). CDR3 bases: TGTGCCTGTCCAGGGTTTTGGAACACTGAAGCTTTCTTT. It encodes CACPGFWNTEAFF.

This clone was observed a handful of times. The chain is built from TRBV7-8 and TRBJ1-2; D gene unclear. From germline, CDR1 is SGHVS and CDR2 FQNEAQ. V was cut by 4 bases and J by 2 bases, with 8 bases left in between. This CDR3 is 13 amino acids long. The CDR3 protein is CASSSYSNYGYTF. CDR3 coding DNA: TGTGCCAGCAGCTCTTACAGCAACTATGGCTACACCTTC.

J is TRBJ2-1 and V is TRBV7-6; 13 bases align to TRBD2. After removal of 5 bases from V and 3 bases from J, the junction contained 4 bases not matched to a gene. This CDR3 has 16 amino acids. CDR1 and CDR2 from the germline V gene are SGHVS and FNYEAQ. The chain's CDR3 is CASSGLAGDGYNEQFF. CDR3 bases: TGTGCCAGCAGCGGACTAGCGGGGGATGGCTACAATGAGCAGTTCTTC.